One T cell receptor beta chain is described in this entry. The antigen is unknown. The CDR3 is 14 residues long. The V and J ends lost 5 bases and 2 bases respectively, with 9 bases between them. Germline V gives CDR1 KGHSH, CDR2 LQKENI. The sample originates from a study of T-cell memory formation after mild COVID-19. TCRdb called the 5' RACE reads again in MiXCR, with one record for every CDR3 protein. The sample gives roughly 380,000 distinct CDR3 sequences, 25% to 30% of which show up once; roughly 12% is in the top ten. Study-level findings and limits: Contracting clones from day 15 to 85 showed balanced CD4/CD8; later expanders favored CD4+.

Sequencing was performed on PBMCs or a T cell subset sorted from them (not recorded which). This sequence was found in an adult woman who had mild COVID-19 (a few samples of this study predate the infection). Cell type and time point are not known. The rearrangement uses TRBV18 and TRBJ1-4, with D unclear. This CDR3 is CASSIDGTNEKLFF. The CDR3 nucleotides read TGTGCCAGCTCAATTGATGGGACTAATGAAAAACTGTTTTTT.